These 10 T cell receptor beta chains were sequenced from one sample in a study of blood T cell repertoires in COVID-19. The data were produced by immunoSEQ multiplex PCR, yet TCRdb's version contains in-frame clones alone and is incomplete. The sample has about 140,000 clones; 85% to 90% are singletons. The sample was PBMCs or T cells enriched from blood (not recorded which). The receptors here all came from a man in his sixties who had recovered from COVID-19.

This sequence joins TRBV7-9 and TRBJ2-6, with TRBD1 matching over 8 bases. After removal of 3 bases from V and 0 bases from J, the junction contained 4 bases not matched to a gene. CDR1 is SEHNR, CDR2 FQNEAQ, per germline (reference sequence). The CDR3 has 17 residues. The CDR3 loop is CASSFAGGPSGANVLTF. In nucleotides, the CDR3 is TGTGCCAGCAGCTTCGCAGGGGGCCCCTCTGGGGCCAACGTCCTGACTTTC.

For the CDR3, the DNA is TGTGCCAGCAGTACACTCTCAGGGTACTCCGGGGAGCTGTTTTTT. Its protein is CASSTLSGYSGELFF. The chain uses TRBV28 and TRBJ2-2; possible D gene TRBD1, 5 bases. The CDR3 runs 15 residues. Between the trimmed V and J ends, which lost 5 bases and 6 bases, there was a span of 16 bases. Germline assignment: CDR1 MDHEN and CDR2 SYDVKM.

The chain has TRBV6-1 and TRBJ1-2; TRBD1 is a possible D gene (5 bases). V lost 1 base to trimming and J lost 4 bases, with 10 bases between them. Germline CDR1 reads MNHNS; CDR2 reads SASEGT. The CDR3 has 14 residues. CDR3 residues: CASSEGWGFYGYTF. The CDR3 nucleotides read TGTGCCAGCAGTGAAGGATGGGGCTTCTATGGCTACACCTTC.

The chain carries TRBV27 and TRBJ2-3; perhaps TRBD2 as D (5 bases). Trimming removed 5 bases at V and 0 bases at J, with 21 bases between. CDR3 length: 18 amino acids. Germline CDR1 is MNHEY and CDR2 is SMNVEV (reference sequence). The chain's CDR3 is CASSAQSVLATSTDTQYF. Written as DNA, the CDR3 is TGTGCCAGCAGTGCCCAGTCGGTCTTAGCGACTAGCACAGATACGCAGTATTTT.

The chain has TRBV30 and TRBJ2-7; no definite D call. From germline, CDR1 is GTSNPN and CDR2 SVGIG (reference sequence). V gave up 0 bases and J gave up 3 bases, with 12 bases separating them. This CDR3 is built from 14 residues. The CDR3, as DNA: TGTGCCTGGAGTGTATCTCAAACCTACTACGAGCAGTACTTC. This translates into CAWSVSQTYYEQYF.

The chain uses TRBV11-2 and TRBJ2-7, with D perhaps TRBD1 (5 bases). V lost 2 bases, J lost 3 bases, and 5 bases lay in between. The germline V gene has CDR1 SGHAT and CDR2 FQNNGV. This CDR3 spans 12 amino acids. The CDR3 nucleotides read TGTGCCAGCAGCTTAAGGGGCTACGAGCAGTACTTC. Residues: CASSLRGYEQYF. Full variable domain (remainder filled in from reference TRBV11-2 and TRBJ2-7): EAGVAQSPRYKIIEKRQSVAFWCNPISGHATLYWYQQILGQGPKLLIQFQNNGVVDDSQLPKDRFSAERLKGVDSTLKIQPAKLEDSAVYLCASSLRGYEQYFGPGTRLTVT.

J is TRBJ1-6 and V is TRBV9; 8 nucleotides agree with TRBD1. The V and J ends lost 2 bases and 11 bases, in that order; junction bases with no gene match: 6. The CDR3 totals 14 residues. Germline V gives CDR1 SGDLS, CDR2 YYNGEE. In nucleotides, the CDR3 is TGTGCCAGCAGCGTCGGACAGGGTTTCGCACCCCTCCACTTT. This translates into CASSVGQGFAPLHF.

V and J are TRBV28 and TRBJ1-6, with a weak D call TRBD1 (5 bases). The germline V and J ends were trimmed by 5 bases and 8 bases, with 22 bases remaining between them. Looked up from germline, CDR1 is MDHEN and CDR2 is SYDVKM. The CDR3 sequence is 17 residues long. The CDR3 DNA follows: TGTGCCAGCAGTGACATCTACGGGCTCGGAGGGGATTCACCCCTCCACTTT. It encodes CASSDIYGLGGDSPLHF.

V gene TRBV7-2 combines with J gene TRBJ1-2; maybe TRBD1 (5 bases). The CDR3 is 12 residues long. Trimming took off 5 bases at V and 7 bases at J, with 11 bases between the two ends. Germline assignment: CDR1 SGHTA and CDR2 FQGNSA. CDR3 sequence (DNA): TGTGCCAGCAGCCCCAGCCAGGGTGGCTACACCTTC. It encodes CASSPSQGGYTF.

CDR3 coding DNA: TGTGCCAGCAGTCCCGGACAGGGTGGTTCCACTGAAGCTTTCTTT. Translating it yields CASSPGQGGSTEAFF. The J gene is TRBJ1-1, the V gene TRBV6-5, with TRBD1 matching 8 bases. The germline V gene has CDR1 MNHEY and CDR2 SVGAGI. Losses at the gene ends were 5 bases for V and 4 bases for J; bases not matched to a gene: 9. This CDR3 contains 15 residues.